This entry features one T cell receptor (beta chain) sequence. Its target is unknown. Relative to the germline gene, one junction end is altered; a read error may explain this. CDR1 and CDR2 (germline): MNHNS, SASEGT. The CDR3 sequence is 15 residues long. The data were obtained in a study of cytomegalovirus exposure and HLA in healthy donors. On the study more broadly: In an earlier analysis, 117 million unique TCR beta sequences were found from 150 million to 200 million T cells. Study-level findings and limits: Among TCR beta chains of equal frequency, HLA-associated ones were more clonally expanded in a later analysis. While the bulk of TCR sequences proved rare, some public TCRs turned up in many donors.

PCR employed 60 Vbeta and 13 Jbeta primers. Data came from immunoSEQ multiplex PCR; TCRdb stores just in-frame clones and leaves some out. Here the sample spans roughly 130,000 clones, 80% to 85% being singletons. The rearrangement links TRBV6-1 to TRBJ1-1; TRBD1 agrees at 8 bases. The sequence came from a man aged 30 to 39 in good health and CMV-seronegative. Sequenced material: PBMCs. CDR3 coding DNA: TGTGCCAGCATTGAAAGGACAGGGTTGAACACTGAAGCTTTCTTT. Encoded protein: CASIERTGLNTEAFF.